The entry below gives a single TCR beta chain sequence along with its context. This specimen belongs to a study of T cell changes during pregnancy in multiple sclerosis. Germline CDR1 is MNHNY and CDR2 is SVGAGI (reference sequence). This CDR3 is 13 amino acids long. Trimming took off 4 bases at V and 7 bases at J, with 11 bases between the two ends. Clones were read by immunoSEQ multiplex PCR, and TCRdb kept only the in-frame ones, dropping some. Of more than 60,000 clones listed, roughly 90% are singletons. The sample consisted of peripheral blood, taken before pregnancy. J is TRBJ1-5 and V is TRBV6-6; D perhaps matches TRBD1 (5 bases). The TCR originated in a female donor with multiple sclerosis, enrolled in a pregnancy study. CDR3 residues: CASSSQGWQPQHF. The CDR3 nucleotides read TGTGCCAGCAGTTCCCAGGGCTGGCAGCCCCAGCATTTT.